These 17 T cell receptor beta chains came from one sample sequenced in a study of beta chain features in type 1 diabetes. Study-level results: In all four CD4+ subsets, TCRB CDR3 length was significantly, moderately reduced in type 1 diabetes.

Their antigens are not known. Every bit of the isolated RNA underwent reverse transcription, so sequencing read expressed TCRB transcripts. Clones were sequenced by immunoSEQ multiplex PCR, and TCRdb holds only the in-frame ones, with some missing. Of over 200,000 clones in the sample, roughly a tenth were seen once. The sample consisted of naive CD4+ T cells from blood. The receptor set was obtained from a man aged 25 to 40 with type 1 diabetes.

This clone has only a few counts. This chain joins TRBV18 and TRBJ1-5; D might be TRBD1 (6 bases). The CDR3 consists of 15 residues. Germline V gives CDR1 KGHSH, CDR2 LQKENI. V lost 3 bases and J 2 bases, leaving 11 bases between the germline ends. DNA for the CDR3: TGTGCCAGCTCACCTCAGGGGAGGGGCAATCAGCCCCAGCATTTT. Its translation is CASSPQGRGNQPQHF.

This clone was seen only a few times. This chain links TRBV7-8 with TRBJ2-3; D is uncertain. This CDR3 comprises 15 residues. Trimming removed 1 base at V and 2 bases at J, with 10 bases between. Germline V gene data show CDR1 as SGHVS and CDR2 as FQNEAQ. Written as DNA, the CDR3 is TGTGCCAGCAGCTTAGAGCCAAGCCTCACAGATACGCAGTATTTT. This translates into CASSLEPSLTDTQYF.

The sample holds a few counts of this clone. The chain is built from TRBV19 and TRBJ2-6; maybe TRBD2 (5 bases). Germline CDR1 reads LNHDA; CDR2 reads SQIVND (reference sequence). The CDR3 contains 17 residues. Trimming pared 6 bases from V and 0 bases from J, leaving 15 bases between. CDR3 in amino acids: CASRPRGAVSGANVLTF. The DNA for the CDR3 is TGTGCCAGTAGGCCCCGGGGAGCAGTCTCTGGGGCCAACGTCCTGACTTTC.

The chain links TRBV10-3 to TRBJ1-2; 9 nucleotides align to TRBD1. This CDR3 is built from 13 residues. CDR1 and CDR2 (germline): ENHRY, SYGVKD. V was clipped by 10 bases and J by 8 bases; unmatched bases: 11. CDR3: CATQDRGAWGYTF. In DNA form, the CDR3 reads TGTGCCACCCAGGACAGGGGCGCGTGGGGCTACACCTTC.

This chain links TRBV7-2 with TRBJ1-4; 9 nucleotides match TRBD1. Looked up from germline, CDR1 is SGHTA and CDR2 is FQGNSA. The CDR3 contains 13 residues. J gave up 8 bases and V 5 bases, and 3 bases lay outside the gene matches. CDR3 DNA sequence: TGTGCCAGCAGCGCCGGGACAGGGGAAAAACTGTTTTTT. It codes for CASSAGTGEKLFF.

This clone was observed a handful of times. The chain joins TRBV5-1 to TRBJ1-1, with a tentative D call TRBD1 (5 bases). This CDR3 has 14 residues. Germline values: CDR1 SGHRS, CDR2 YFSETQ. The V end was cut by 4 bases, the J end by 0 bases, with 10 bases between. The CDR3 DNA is TGCGCCAGCAGCCCTCAGGGAATGAACACTGAAGCTTTCTTT. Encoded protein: CASSPQGMNTEAFF.

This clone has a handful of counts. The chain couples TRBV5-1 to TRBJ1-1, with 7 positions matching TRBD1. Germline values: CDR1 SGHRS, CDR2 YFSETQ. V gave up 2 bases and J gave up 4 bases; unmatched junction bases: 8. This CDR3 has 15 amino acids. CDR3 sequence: CASSFTGEGGTEAFF. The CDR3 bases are TGCGCCAGCAGCTTCACAGGGGAAGGGGGCACTGAAGCTTTCTTT.

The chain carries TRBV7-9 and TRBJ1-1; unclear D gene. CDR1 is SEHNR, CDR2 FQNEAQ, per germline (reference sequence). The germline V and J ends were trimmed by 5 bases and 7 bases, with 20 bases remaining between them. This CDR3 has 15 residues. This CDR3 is CASSRVRPPLSEAFF. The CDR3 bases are TGTGCCAGCAGCCGAGTCAGGCCCCCATTGAGTGAAGCTTTCTTT.

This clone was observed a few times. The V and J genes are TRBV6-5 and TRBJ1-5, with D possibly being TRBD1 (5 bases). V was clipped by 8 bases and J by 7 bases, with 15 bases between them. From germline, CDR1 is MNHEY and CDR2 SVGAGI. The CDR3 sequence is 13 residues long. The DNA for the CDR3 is TGTGCCAGCCGGGGGTATCGCGGACAGCCCCAGCATTTT. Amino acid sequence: CASRGYRGQPQHF.

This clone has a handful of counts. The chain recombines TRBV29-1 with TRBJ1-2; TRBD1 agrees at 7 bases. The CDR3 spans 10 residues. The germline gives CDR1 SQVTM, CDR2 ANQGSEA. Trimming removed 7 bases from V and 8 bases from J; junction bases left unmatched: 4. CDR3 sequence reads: CSGQGEGYTF. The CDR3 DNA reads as TGCAGCGGACAGGGAGAAGGCTACACCTTC.

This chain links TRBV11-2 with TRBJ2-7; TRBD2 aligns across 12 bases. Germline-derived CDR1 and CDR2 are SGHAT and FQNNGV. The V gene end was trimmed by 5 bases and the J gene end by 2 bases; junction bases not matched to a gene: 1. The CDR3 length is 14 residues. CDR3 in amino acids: CASSTSGGTYEQYF. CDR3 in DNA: TGTGCCAGCAGCACTAGCGGGGGGACCTACGAGCAGTACTTC.

The CDR3 region is CASSLEGQMLNTEAFF. The CDR3 bases are TGTGCCAGCAGCTTAGAGGGACAGATGCTGAACACTGAAGCTTTCTTT. V gene TRBV7-9 combines with J gene TRBJ1-1, with 7 nucleotides matching TRBD1. This CDR3 region has 16 residues. From germline, CDR1 is SEHNR and CDR2 FQNEAQ (reference sequence). Losses at the gene ends were 1 base for V and 0 bases for J; bases not matched to a gene: 5.

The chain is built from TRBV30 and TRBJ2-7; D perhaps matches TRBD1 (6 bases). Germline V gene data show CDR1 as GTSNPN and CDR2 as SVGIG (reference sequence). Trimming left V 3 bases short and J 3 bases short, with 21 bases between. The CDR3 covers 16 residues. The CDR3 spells CAWRDPASGQFYEQYF. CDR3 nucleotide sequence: TGTGCCTGGAGAGATCCAGCCTCCGGACAGTTCTACGAGCAGTACTTC. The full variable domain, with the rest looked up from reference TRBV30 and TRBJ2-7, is SQTIHQWPATLVQPVGSPLSLECTVEGTSNPNLYWYRQAAGRGLQLLFYSVGIGQISSEVPQNLSASRPQDRQFILSSKKLLLSDSGFYLCAWRDPASGQFYEQYFGPGTRLTVT.

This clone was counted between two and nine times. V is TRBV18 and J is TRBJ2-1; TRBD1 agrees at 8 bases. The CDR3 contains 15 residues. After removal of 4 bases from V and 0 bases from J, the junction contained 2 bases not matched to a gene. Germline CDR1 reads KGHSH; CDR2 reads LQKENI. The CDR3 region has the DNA TGTGCCAGCTCACGACAGGGGAGCTCCTACAATGAGCAGTTCTTC. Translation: CASSRQGSSYNEQFF. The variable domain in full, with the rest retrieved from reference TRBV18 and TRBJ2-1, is NAGVMQNPRHLVRRRGQEARLRCSPMKGHSHVYWYRQLPEEGLKFMVYLQKENIIDESGMPKERFSAEFPKEGPSILRIQQVVRGDSAAYFCASSRQGSSYNEQFFGPGTRLTVL.

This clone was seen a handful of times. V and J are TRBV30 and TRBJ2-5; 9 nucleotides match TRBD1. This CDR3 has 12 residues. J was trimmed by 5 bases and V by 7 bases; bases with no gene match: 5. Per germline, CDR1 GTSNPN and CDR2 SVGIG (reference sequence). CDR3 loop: CASTGTGETQYF. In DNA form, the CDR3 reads TGTGCCTCCACCGGGACAGGGGAGACCCAGTACTTC.

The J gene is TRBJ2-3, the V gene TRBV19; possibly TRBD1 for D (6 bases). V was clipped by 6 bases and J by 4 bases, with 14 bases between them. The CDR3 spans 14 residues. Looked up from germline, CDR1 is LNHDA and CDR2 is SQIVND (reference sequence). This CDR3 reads CASRVRQVADTQYF. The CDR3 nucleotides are TGTGCCAGTAGGGTTAGACAGGTCGCAGATACGCAGTATTTT.

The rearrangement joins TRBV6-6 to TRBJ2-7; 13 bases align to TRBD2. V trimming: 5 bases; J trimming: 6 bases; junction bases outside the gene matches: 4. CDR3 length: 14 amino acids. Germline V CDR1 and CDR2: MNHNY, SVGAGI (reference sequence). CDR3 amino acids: CASSGTSGGGEQYF. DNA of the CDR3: TGTGCCAGCAGTGGAACTAGCGGGGGGGGCGAGCAGTACTTC.